Below are 6 T cell receptor beta chains sequenced from a single sample in a study of blood T cell repertoires in COVID-19. TCRdb keeps only in-frame clones here, not all; method: immunoSEQ multiplex PCR. The sample includes about 91,000 clones, 87% of them seen just once. The sample was peripheral blood. The receptors originated from a man between 65 and 85 years old with acute or convalescent COVID-19.

V is TRBV7-9 and J is TRBJ1-1, with TRBD1 matching 7 bases. CDR3 length: 14 amino acids. Germline assignment: CDR1 SEHNR and CDR2 FQNEAQ (reference sequence). V lost 5 bases to trimming and J lost 0 bases; unmatched junction nucleotides: 3. The CDR3 DNA sequence: TGTGCCAGCAGCGAGGGACAGATGAACACTGAAGCTTTCTTT. Residues: CASSEGQMNTEAFF.

This clone came up once. The genes are TRBV6-5 and TRBJ2-2, with D possibly being TRBD2 (6 bases). The germline V and J ends were trimmed by 8 bases and 5 bases, with 12 bases remaining between them. Germline V CDR1 and CDR2: MNHEY, SVGAGI. The length of the CDR3 is 13 residues. CDR3 region: CASGTGETGELFF. The CDR3 coding sequence is TGTGCCAGCGGGACGGGAGAAACCGGGGAGCTGTTTTTT.

V usage is TRBV14 and J usage is TRBJ2-5; 8 bases line up with TRBD1. Germline loops: CDR1 SGHDN, CDR2 FVKESK. CDR3 length: 16 amino acids. After removal of 3 bases from V and 4 bases from J, the junction contained 10 bases not matched to a gene. As DNA, the CDR3 is TGTGCCAGCAGCCAGGTCGGGATAGGACAGGGAGAGACCCAGTACTTC. Translating it yields CASSQVGIGQGETQYF.

The V and J genes are TRBV25-1 and TRBJ2-4; D gene ambiguous. Trimming removed 7 bases at V and 7 bases at J, with 11 bases between. Per the germline V gene, CDR1 is MGHDK and CDR2 is SYGVNS. This CDR3 is built from 12 residues. The CDR3 DNA is TGTGCCAGCACGGCCCTCGGGAACATTCAGTACTTC. This translates into CASTALGNIQYF. Based on the CDR3 plus reference TRBV25-1 and TRBJ2-4, the full variable domain is EADIYQTPRYLVIGTGKKITLECSQTMGHDKMYWYQQDPGMELHLIHYSYGVNSTEKGDLSSESTVSRIRTEHFPLTLESARPSHTSQYLCASTALGNIQYFGAGTRLSVL.

The chain links TRBV7-2 to TRBJ2-1, with 9 positions matching TRBD2. The CDR3 sequence is 16 residues long. CDR1 and CDR2 (germline): SGHTA, FQGNSA. The V and J ends lost 5 bases and 4 bases, in that order; junction bases with no gene match: 9. The CDR3 region has the DNA TGTGCCAGCAGCGCCTTAGCGGGGGAGACATACAATGAGCAGTTCTTC. It is translated as CASSALAGETYNEQFF.

This clone was seen more than once but under ten times. This chain links TRBV28 with TRBJ1-1; possibly TRBD1 for D (6 bases). Trimming shortened V by 2 bases and J by 7 bases, and 14 bases separated the two germline ends. CDR3 size: 14 residues. Germline V gene sequence: CDR1 MDHEN, CDR2 SYDVKM. The CDR3 is CASSLLGADVEAFF. CDR3 coding DNA: TGTGCCAGCAGTTTACTGGGGGCCGACGTTGAAGCTTTCTTT.